This TCR beta chain is drawn from a study of blood T cell repertoires in COVID-19. Turning to the study itself: T cells, B-cell-depleted T cells, or PBMCs supplied cDNA or gDNA.

In the original analysis: Amplified reference gene primers provided the basis for estimating nucleated cell counts. Produced via immunoSEQ multiplex PCR; TCRdb's table is partial and in-frame only. V and J calls and clone size are those listed in that table; D and trimming were worked out from the DNA. In the table there are a few hundred thousand clones, around 80% of which are singletons. The length of the CDR3 is 13 residues. Germline loops: CDR1 MDHEN, CDR2 SYDVKM. V shed 7 bases and J shed 9 bases, with 16 bases lying between them. Sequenced sample: peripheral blood. J is TRBJ2-1 and V is TRBV28; D gene unclear. The sequence derives from a man under 40 with active or convalescent COVID-19. CDR3 region: CASKKDWVPEQFF. CDR3 nucleotide sequence: TGTGCCAGCAAAAAAGACTGGGTACCTGAGCAGTTCTTC.